This T cell receptor beta chain was found in a study of early T cells in non-severe SARS-CoV-2 infection. Individual cDNA molecules carried attached unique molecular identifiers. TCRdb re-called the 5' RACE reads with MiXCR, one entry per CDR3 protein. The profile covers about 100,000 distinct CDR3 sequences, with 9% to 13% appearing a single time and around 3% taken by the ten largest. Trimming took 5 bases from V and 1 from J, leaving 9 bases between them. This CDR3 comprises 14 residues. The germline gives CDR1 SGHAT, CDR2 FQNNGV. A few counts support this clonotype. The target antigen is unknown. General study results and limits: CD4 and private specificities were missed by VDJdb matching, which favored anti-spike CD8 responses.

The chain carries TRBV11-2 and TRBJ2-1; no clear D gene. This clonotype was sampled from an adult who was a healthcare worker with PCR-confirmed SARS-CoV-2 infection or an uninfected control (not recorded which). Sample: whole blood. The CDR3 DNA sequence: TGTGCCAGCAGCCCAATGGATTCCTACAATGAGCAGTTCTTC. Its translation: CASSPMDSYNEQFF. Filled out from reference TRBV11-2 and TRBJ2-1, the complete variable domain reads EAGVAQSPRYKIIEKRQSVAFWCNPISGHATLYWYQQILGQGPKLLIQFQNNGVVDDSQLPKDRFSAERLKGVDSTLKIQPAKLEDSAVYLCASSPMDSYNEQFFGPGTRLTVL.